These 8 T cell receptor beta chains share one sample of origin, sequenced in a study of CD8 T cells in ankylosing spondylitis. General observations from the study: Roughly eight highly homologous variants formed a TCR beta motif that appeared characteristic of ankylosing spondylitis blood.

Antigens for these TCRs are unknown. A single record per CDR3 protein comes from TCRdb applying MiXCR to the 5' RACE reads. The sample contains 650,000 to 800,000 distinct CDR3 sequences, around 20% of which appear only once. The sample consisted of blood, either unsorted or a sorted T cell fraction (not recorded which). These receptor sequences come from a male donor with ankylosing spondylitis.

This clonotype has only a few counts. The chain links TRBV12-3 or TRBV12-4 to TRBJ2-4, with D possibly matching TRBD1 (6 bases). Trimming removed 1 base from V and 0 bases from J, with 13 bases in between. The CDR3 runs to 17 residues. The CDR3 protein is CASSLGGGGLAKNIQYF. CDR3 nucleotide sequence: TGTGCCAGCAGTTTAGGTGGGGGCGGACTAGCCAAAAACATTCAGTACTTC.

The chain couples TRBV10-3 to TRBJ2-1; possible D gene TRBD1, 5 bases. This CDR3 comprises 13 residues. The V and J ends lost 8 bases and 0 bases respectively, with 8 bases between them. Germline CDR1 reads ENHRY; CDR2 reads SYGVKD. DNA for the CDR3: TGTGCCATCGGGGCTTCCTCCTACAATGAGCAGTTCTTC. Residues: CAIGASSYNEQFF.

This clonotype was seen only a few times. The CDR3 DNA is TGCAGTGCTAGAGATCGGACTCTCAACACTGAAGCTTTCTTT. It specifies CSARDRTLNTEAFF. This chain connects TRBV20-1 to TRBJ1-1; no clear D. The CDR3 spans 14 residues. V lost 0 bases and J 2 bases, leaving 10 bases between the germline ends. In germline, CDR1 is DFQATT, CDR2 SNEGSKA (reference sequence).

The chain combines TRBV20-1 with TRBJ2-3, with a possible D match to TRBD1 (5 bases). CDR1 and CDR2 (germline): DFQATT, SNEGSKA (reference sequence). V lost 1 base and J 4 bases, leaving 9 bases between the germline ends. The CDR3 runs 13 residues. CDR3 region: CSARGVGPDTQYF. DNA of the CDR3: TGCAGTGCTAGAGGGGTGGGGCCAGATACGCAGTATTTT.

This chain's CDR3 is CASSVLAGGREQYF. CDR3 nucleotide sequence: TGTGCCAGCAGTGTACTAGCGGGAGGCCGGGAGCAGTACTTC. J is TRBJ2-7 and V is TRBV2; TRBD2 matches 12 bases. Germline values: CDR1 SNHLY, CDR2 FYNNEI. The length of the CDR3 is 14 residues. The V and J ends lost 4 bases and 7 bases, in that order; junction bases with no gene match: 5.

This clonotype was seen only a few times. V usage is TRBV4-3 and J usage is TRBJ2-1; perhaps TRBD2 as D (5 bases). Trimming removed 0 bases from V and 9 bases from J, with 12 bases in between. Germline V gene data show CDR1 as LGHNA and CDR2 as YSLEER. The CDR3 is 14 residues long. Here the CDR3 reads CASSQDHGSGEQFF. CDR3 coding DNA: TGCGCCAGCAGCCAAGACCATGGGAGTGGTGAGCAGTTCTTC.

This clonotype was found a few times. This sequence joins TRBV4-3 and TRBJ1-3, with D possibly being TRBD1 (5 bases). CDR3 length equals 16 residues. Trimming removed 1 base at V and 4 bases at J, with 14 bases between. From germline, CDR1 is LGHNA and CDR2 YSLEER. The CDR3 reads CASSQGITAGGNTIYF. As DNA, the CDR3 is TGCGCCAGCAGCCAAGGGATAACGGCAGGGGGAAACACCATATATTTT.

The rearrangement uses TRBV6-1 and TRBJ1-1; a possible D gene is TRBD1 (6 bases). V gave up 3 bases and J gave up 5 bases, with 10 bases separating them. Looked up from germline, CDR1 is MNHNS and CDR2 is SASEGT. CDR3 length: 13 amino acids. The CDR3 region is CASSDNRVTEAFF. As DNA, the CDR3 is TGTGCCAGCAGTGACAACAGGGTAACTGAAGCTTTCTTT.